This TCR beta chain was identified in a study of cytomegalovirus exposure and HLA in healthy donors. The study's findings and limits: No immune exposure information besides CMV serostatus was available. In a later analysis, TCR beta V- and J-gene trimming showed a link to a missense DCLRE1C variant. In a later analysis, specific HLA alleles were associated with 16,000 or so TCR beta sequences at a 0.05 false discovery rate.

60 Vbeta and 13 Jbeta primers were used in PCR. Some clones are missing from TCRdb's copy, which holds only in-frame ones; the method was immunoSEQ multiplex PCR. The data contain some 130,000 clones, 82% of them singletons. Germline CDR1 and CDR2: SGHDN and FVKESK. Unmatched junction bases numbered 11, after V lost 6 bases and J lost 7 bases. The CDR3 runs 16 residues. On this clone itself: Its target is unknown.

This clonotype was sampled from a boy between 10 and 17 years old in good health and CMV-seronegative. The rearrangement joins TRBV14 to TRBJ2-1; 11 bases match TRBD2. The source material was PBMCs. CDR3 protein: CASRPLLAGVRNEQFF. In nucleotides, the CDR3 is TGTGCCAGCAGACCATTACTAGCGGGAGTTAGGAATGAGCAGTTCTTC. Filled out from reference TRBV14 and TRBJ2-1, the complete variable domain reads EAGVTQFPSHSVIEKGQTVTLRCDPISGHDNLYWYRRVMGKEIKFLLHFVKESKQDESGMPNNRFLAERTGGTYSTLKVQPAELEDSGVYFCASRPLLAGVRNEQFFGPGTRLTVL.